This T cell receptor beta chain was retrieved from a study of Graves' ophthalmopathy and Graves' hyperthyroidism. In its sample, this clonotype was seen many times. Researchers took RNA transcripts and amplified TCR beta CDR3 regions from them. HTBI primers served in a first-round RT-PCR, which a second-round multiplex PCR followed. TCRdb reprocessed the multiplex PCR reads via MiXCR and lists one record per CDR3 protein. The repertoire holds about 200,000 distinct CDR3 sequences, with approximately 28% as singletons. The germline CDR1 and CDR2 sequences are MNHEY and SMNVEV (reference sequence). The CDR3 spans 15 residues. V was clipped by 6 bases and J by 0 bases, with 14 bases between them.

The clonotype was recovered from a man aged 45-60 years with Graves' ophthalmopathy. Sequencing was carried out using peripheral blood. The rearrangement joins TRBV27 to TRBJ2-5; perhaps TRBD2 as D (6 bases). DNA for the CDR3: TGTGCCAGCAGCTTGGGAGGACTGGACCAAGAGACCCAGTACTTC. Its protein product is CASSLGGLDQETQYF.